The 30 T cell receptor beta chains below come from one sample, sequenced in a study. A single record per CDR3 protein comes from TCRdb applying MiXCR to the RT-PCR reads. The sample carries about 680,000 distinct CDR3 sequences, 14% recorded once. The specimen was memory CD4+ T cells from blood. These receptors originate from a female donor in good health, serving as a healthy control.

This clonotype was detected many times. The rearrangement uses TRBV5-1 and TRBJ2-1; TRBD2 aligns across 8 bases. The CDR3 is 13 residues long. Germline V gene lookup returns CDR1 SGHRS and CDR2 YFSETQ. Losses at the gene ends were 5 bases for V and 9 bases for J; bases not matched to a gene: 7. This chain's CDR3 is CASRGTSKSEQFF. The CDR3 region has the DNA TGCGCCAGCAGAGGGACTAGTAAGAGTGAGCAGTTCTTC. Full variable domain (missing parts from reference TRBV5-1 and TRBJ2-1): KAGVTQTPRYLIKTRGQQVTLSCSPISGHRSVSWYQQTPGQGLQFLFEYFSETQRNKGNFPGRFSGRQFSNSRSEMNVSTLELGDSALYLCASRGTSKSEQFFGPGTRLTVL.

This clonotype has a handful of counts. V gene TRBV11-1 combines with J gene TRBJ2-7; D unclear. Germline lookup yields CDR1 SGHAT and CDR2 FQDESV (reference sequence). This CDR3 comprises 15 residues. The V gene lost 3 bases and the J gene lost 2 bases, with 14 bases spanning the gap. The CDR3 bases are TGTGCCAGCAGCTTCTACGGCAGCGCTACCTACGAGCAGTACTTC. Protein: CASSFYGSATYEQYF.

This clonotype was seen only a few times. The V gene is TRBV5-5, the J gene TRBJ2-3, with 8 bases fitting TRBD2. The CDR3 loop spans 16 amino acids. CDR1 and CDR2 from the germline V gene are SGHKS and YYEKEE (reference sequence). The V gene end was trimmed by 0 bases and the J gene end by 1 base; junction bases not matched to a gene: 4. CDR3 amino acids: CASSLEAGVGTDTQYF. CDR3 sequence (DNA): TGTGCCAGCAGCTTGGAAGCGGGAGTCGGCACAGATACGCAGTATTTT.

This clonotype was counted only a few times. This chain joins TRBV20-1 and TRBJ1-5; TRBD1 might be the D (5 bases). Per germline, CDR1 DFQATT and CDR2 SNEGSKA (reference sequence). This CDR3 spans 11 amino acids. Deletions cut 5 bases from V and 5 bases from J, with 7 bases between. The CDR3 protein is CSAGGDQPQHF. CDR3 nucleotides: TGCAGTGCTGGGGGGGATCAGCCCCAGCATTTT.

This clonotype was seen many times. The chain is built from TRBV12-3 or TRBV12-4 and TRBJ1-1; unclear D gene. The CDR3 spans 13 residues. V lost 5 bases, J lost 11 bases, and 18 bases lay in between. CDR3 sequence: CASSVLAGETAFF. As DNA, the CDR3 is TGTGCCAGCAGTGTTCTGGCAGGAGAAACGGCTTTCTTT.

This clonotype was seen ten or more times. The J gene is TRBJ2-7, the V gene TRBV20-1, with a tentative D call TRBD1 (5 bases). Looked up from germline, CDR1 is DFQATT and CDR2 is SNEGSKA (reference sequence). The CDR3 extends over 15 amino acids. Trimming took off 6 bases at V and 1 base at J, with 19 bases between the two ends. For the CDR3, the DNA is TGCAGTGCCCCCGGCCGACAGCAGTCTTCCTACGAGCAGTACTTC. Residues: CSAPGRQQSSYEQYF.

This clonotype appeared many times. The CDR3 DNA reads TGTGCCAGCAGCTGGGGACAGGCCGTACGGGAGACCCAGTACTTC. Its translation: CASSWGQAVRETQYF. The rearrangement uses TRBV12-3 or TRBV12-4 and TRBJ2-5; 8 bases map to TRBD1. The CDR3 is 15 amino acids. J gave up 5 bases and V 6 bases, and 11 bases lay outside the gene matches.

This clonotype turned up a few times. The rearrangement joins TRBV7-9 to TRBJ2-7; D gene uncertain. Trimming stripped 0 bases from V and 5 bases from J, with 5 bases between. The CDR3 totals 12 residues. The germline V gene encodes CDR1 SEHNR and CDR2 FQNEAQ (reference sequence). In nucleotides, the CDR3 is TGTGCCAGCAGCTTAGCGCATGACGAGCAGTACTTC. This codes for CASSLAHDEQYF.

This clonotype came up many times. CDR3 coding DNA: TGTGCCAGCAGCTCAGGGACTAGCGGGATCTACGAGCAGTACTTC. Its translation is CASSSGTSGIYEQYF. The chain carries TRBV7-2 and TRBJ2-7, with 13 bases that match TRBD2. Germline-derived CDR1 and CDR2 are SGHTA and FQGNSA. Trimming at V came to 4 bases and at J to 3 bases, leaving 3 bases not matched to a gene. The CDR3 has 15 residues.

The table lists this clonotype with many counts. The chain is built from TRBV20-1 and TRBJ2-7; 8 bases fit TRBD1. Germline V CDR1 and CDR2: DFQATT, SNEGSKA (reference sequence). Unmatched junction bases numbered 8, after V lost 7 bases and J lost 3 bases. This CDR3 has 13 residues. In DNA form, the CDR3 reads TGCAGTGTTGCCGGGACAGGAATCTACGAGCAGTACTTC. It translates to CSVAGTGIYEQYF.

This clonotype was recorded a few times. This rearrangement joins TRBV6-6 to TRBJ2-1, with TRBD2 identical over 7 bases. The CDR3 sequence is 17 residues long. Germline V gene data show CDR1 as MNHNY and CDR2 as SVGAGI (reference sequence). Losses at the gene ends were 2 bases for V and 5 bases for J; bases not matched to a gene: 12. As DNA, the CDR3 is TGTGCCAGCAGTTACCCACCGTTGGAGCGGGGAAACAATGAGCAGTTCTTC. It yields the protein CASSYPPLERGNNEQFF.

This clonotype was seen a few times. The chain is built from TRBV5-6 and TRBJ2-5, with 10 positions matching TRBD2. The junction had 10 bases not matched to a gene; V was cut back by 0 bases and J by 5 bases. The germline CDR1 and CDR2 sequences are SGHDT and YYEEEE. The length of the CDR3 is 17 residues. CDR3 loop: CASSLVVAGLAMETQYF. Written as DNA, the CDR3 is TGTGCCAGCAGCTTGGTGGTAGCGGGACTAGCGATGGAGACCCAGTACTTC. Full variable domain (remainder filled in from reference TRBV5-6 and TRBJ2-5): DAGVTQSPTHLIKTRGQQVTLRCSPKSGHDTVSWYQQALGQGPQFIFQYYEEEERQRGNFPDRFSGHQFPNYSSELNVNALLLGDSALYLCASSLVVAGLAMETQYFGPGTRLLVL.

This clonotype came up many times. The V gene is TRBV7-2, the J gene TRBJ1-2; D might be TRBD1 (5 bases). The CDR3 is made up of 15 amino acids. V shed 0 bases and J shed 4 bases, with 12 bases lying between them. Per the germline V gene, CDR1 is SGHTA and CDR2 is FQGNSA. The CDR3: CASSLAGTGGYGYTF. The CDR3 nucleotides are TGTGCCAGCAGCTTAGCGGGTACAGGAGGCTATGGCTACACCTTC.

The rearrangement links TRBV2 to TRBJ1-1, with TRBD1 identical over 8 bases. This CDR3 region has 14 residues. The ends lost 7 bases at V and 6 bases at J; junction bases unmatched: 10. In germline, CDR1 is SNHLY, CDR2 FYNNEI. The CDR3 DNA is TGTGCCAGCACCCAAGGCCAGGGGGCATCTGAAGCTTTCTTT. It is translated as CASTQGQGASEAFF.

The chain carries TRBV4-2 and TRBJ2-1; TRBD2 matches 11 bases. CDR3 size: 16 residues. Trimming at V came to 1 base and at J to 5 bases, leaving 4 bases not matched to a gene. Per germline, CDR1 LGHNA and CDR2 YNFKEQ. The CDR3 spells CASSQGDSGRDNEQFF. DNA of the CDR3: TGTGCCAGCAGCCAAGGAGATAGCGGGAGGGACAATGAGCAGTTCTTC.

This clonotype was detected ten times or more. The V gene is TRBV7-9, the J gene TRBJ1-6, with D possibly matching TRBD1 (6 bases). CDR3 length: 15 residues. V was pared by 2 bases and J by 10 bases, with 15 bases between. Germline assignment: CDR1 SEHNR and CDR2 FQNEAQ (reference sequence). As DNA, the CDR3 is TGTGCCAGCAGCTTAACGGGACACCGGGACTCACCCCTCCACTTT. Amino acids: CASSLTGHRDSPLHF.

This clonotype was counted many times. A much larger clonotype is one base distant, so this may be a read error. The V call is TRBV29-1, the J call TRBJ1-1; D gene ambiguous. Per germline, CDR1 SQVTM and CDR2 ANQGSEA. Trimming pared 5 bases from V and 6 bases from J, leaving 16 bases between. The length of the CDR3 is 13 residues. CDR3 residues: CSVLPNTRSEAFF. The CDR3 nucleotides are TGCAGCGTTCTCCCGAATACTCGGTCTGAAGCTTTCTTT. The full variable domain, in which reference TRBV29-1 and TRBJ1-1 provide the parts outside the CDR3, is SAVISQKPSRDICQRGTSLTIQCQVDSQVTMMFWYRQQPGQSLTLIATANQGSEATYESGFVIDKFPISRPNLTFSTLTVSNMSPEDSSIYLCSVLPNTRSEAFFGQGTRLTVV.

This clonotype was seen only a few times. V and J are TRBV18 and TRBJ2-1, with 11 bases fitting TRBD1. The V and J ends lost 3 bases and 2 bases, in that order; junction bases with no gene match: 6. This CDR3 spans 17 amino acids. From germline, CDR1 is KGHSH and CDR2 LQKENI. CDR3 loop: CASSPIGTGGTYNEQFF. In nucleotides, the CDR3 is TGTGCCAGCTCACCGATAGGGACAGGGGGAACCTACAATGAGCAGTTCTTC.

This clonotype was counted many times. V is TRBV20-1 and J is TRBJ2-7, with D unresolved. CDR1 and CDR2 from the germline V gene are DFQATT and SNEGSKA (reference sequence). This CDR3 has 14 residues. Between the trimmed V and J ends, which lost 6 bases and 3 bases, there was a span of 18 bases. This chain's CDR3 is CSAEPISGYYEQYF. As DNA, the CDR3 is TGCAGTGCCGAACCAATTTCAGGTTACTACGAGCAGTACTTC.

The gene calls are TRBV7-2 and TRBJ1-2, with D perhaps TRBD1 (5 bases). V was cut by 0 bases and J by 8 bases, with 16 bases left in between. The V gene's germline CDR1 is SGHTA and CDR2 FQGNSA. The CDR3 has 15 residues. The CDR3 bases are TGTGCCAGCAGCTTAGCGGGGGACGGACGGGGCGGCTACACCTTC. This translates into CASSLAGDGRGGYTF.

This clonotype showed up just a few times. The V and J genes are TRBV20-1 and TRBJ2-1, with D possibly matching TRBD2 (6 bases). CDR3 size: 14 residues. The V end lost 6 bases, the J end lost 0 bases, and 12 bases lay between the germline ends. Germline CDR1 reads DFQATT; CDR2 reads SNEGSKA (reference sequence). CDR3 region: CSAHPGASYNEQFF. The CDR3 DNA follows: TGCAGTGCACACCCGGGAGCCTCCTACAATGAGCAGTTCTTC.

The chain joins TRBV20-1 to TRBJ2-7; D is unclear. The CDR3 has 15 amino acids. From germline, CDR1 is DFQATT and CDR2 SNEGSKA (reference sequence). V was cut by 3 bases and J by 6 bases, with 21 bases left in between. In nucleotides, the CDR3 is TGCAGTGCTAGCGATCCAAGGTTAAAAGGTCGCGAGCAGTACTTC. Translated: CSASDPRLKGREQYF.

This chain uses TRBV9 with TRBJ2-2; 7 bases line up with TRBD2. Germline CDR1 reads SGDLS; CDR2 reads YYNGEE. V was pared by 4 bases and J by 4 bases, with 10 bases of the junction left unmatched. The CDR3 has 16 residues. CDR3 in amino acids: CASSLSGTIATGELFF. The DNA for the CDR3 is TGTGCCAGCAGCCTCTCCGGGACTATTGCCACCGGGGAGCTGTTTTTT.

There are a few counts of this clonotype. CDR3 DNA sequence: TGTGCCAGCAGCCAAGCCGGGGGCAGTCAGCCCCAGCATTTT. This encodes CASSQAGGSQPQHF. The chain links TRBV3-1 to TRBJ1-5; TRBD1 is a possible D gene (6 bases). Trimming removed 1 base from V and 6 bases from J, with 10 bases in between. Germline V gives CDR1 LGHDT, CDR2 YNNKEL (reference sequence). The CDR3 has 14 amino acids. The whole variable domain, filled in from reference TRBV3-1 and TRBJ1-5, reads DTAVSQTPKYLVTQMGNDKSIKCEQNLGHDTMYWYKQDSKKFLKIMFSYNNKELIINETVPNRFSPKSPDKAHLNLHINSLELGDSAVYFCASSQAGGSQPQHFGDGTRLSIL.

This clonotype came up a few times. The chain has TRBV12-3 or TRBV12-4 and TRBJ1-4; D not certain. The CDR3 runs to 17 residues. Trimming left V 4 bases short and J 5 bases short, with 20 bases between. The CDR3 protein is CASSSPAEAALNEKLFF. CDR3 in DNA: TGTGCCAGCAGTTCGCCTGCGGAGGCAGCACTGAATGAAAAACTGTTTTTT.

At least ten counts were recorded for this clonotype. The chain uses TRBV7-2 and TRBJ2-7; no definite D call. CDR1 is SGHTA, CDR2 FQGNSA, per germline. The CDR3 covers 14 residues. The V end was cut by 0 bases, the J end by 0 bases, with 6 bases between. This CDR3 reads CASSLAPGSYEQYF. CDR3 bases: TGTGCCAGCAGCTTAGCCCCGGGCTCCTACGAGCAGTACTTC.

This clonotype appeared a few times. In nucleotides, the CDR3 is TGCAGTGCTGGCCTGAATGTGGGAGCGGACGAGCAGTACTTC. Protein sequence: CSAGLNVGADEQYF. V usage is TRBV20-1 and J usage is TRBJ2-7; D is possibly TRBD2 (5 bases). The germline V gene has CDR1 DFQATT and CDR2 SNEGSKA (reference sequence). V lost 5 bases and J lost 5, with 19 bases in between. The length of the CDR3 is 14 residues.

This clonotype was counted at least ten times. The J gene is TRBJ1-2, the V gene TRBV7-9; possible D gene TRBD1, 6 bases. The germline CDR1 and CDR2 sequences are SEHNR and FQNEAQ (reference sequence). Trimming left V 5 bases short and J 4 bases short, with 17 bases between. The CDR3 is made up of 15 amino acids. CDR3 residues: CASSNSDSPIYGYTF. DNA of the CDR3: TGTGCCAGCAGCAACTCGGACAGTCCGATCTATGGCTACACCTTC.

There are a few counts of this clonotype. The V gene is TRBV29-1, the J gene TRBJ1-2; perhaps TRBD1 as D (5 bases). This CDR3 is built from 12 residues. Trimming took off 6 bases at V and 3 bases at J, with 11 bases between the two ends. From germline, CDR1 is SQVTM and CDR2 ANQGSEA. The DNA of the CDR3 is TGCAGCGTCGCAGACAGCTACTATGGCTACACCTTC. Protein: CSVADSYYGYTF.

About this clonotype itself: Since a much larger clone is just one base distant, this may be a read error. The J gene is TRBJ2-7, the V gene TRBV6-1; 12 nucleotides match TRBD1. CDR1 is MNHNS and CDR2 is SASEGT in the germline V gene. Unmatched junction bases numbered 10, after V lost 9 bases and J lost 4 bases. The CDR3 runs 15 residues. CDR3 amino acids: CASHSGTGGIYEQYF. CDR3 sequence (DNA): TGTGCCAGTCATTCCGGGACAGGGGGCATTTACGAGCAGTACTTC.